These 18 T cell receptor beta chains came from one sample sequenced in a study of T cell responses to AZD1222 COVID-19 vaccine. Measured with immunoSEQ multiplex PCR; TCRdb has only the in-frame clones, and not every one. The repertoire holds around 100,000 clones, with about 89% as singletons. Sequencing was performed on peripheral blood, taken on day 0 of AZD1222 vaccination. All receptors come from an adult in good health.

The genes are TRBV5-6 and TRBJ2-2, with 8 bases identical to TRBD2. The CDR3 has 17 amino acids. Germline lookup yields CDR1 SGHDT and CDR2 YYEEEE. The ends lost 2 bases at V and 3 bases at J; junction bases unmatched: 9. CDR3 nucleotide sequence: TGTGCCAGCAGCTTTACCGGGGGGGCCTTATACACCGGGGAGCTGTTTTTT. As protein: CASSFTGGALYTGELFF.

This clone has a single count. This chain connects TRBV6-5 to TRBJ2-7; TRBD1 might be the D (5 bases). Per the germline V gene, CDR1 is MNHEY and CDR2 is SVGAGI. Trimming left V 6 bases short and J 2 bases short, with 11 bases between. The CDR3 spans 13 residues. CDR3 in DNA: TGTGCCAGCAGGTGGACACAAGCCTACGAGCAGTACTTC. It encodes CASRWTQAYEQYF.

The chain carries TRBV6-5 and TRBJ2-7; 9 nucleotides line up with TRBD1. Germline V gene sequence: CDR1 MNHEY, CDR2 SVGAGI. The CDR3 consists of 15 residues. The V and J ends lost 2 bases and 6 bases, in that order; junction bases with no gene match: 8. The chain's CDR3 is CASSYDRDREGEQYF. The CDR3 bases are TGTGCCAGCAGTTACGACCGGGACAGGGAGGGCGAGCAGTACTTC.

This clone was observed a single time. This chain joins TRBV11-2 and TRBJ2-7; the D gene is possibly TRBD2 (6 bases). The V gene lost 3 bases and the J gene lost 4 bases, with 13 bases spanning the gap. This CDR3 has 14 amino acids. The germline V gene has CDR1 SGHAT and CDR2 FQNNGV. In DNA, the CDR3 is TGTGCCAGCAGCTTCGAGGGACTCACTTACGAGCAGTACTTC. Residues: CASSFEGLTYEQYF. Full variable domain (outside the CDR3, taken from reference TRBV11-2 and TRBJ2-7): EAGVAQSPRYKIIEKRQSVAFWCNPISGHATLYWYQQILGQGPKLLIQFQNNGVVDDSQLPKDRFSAERLKGVDSTLKIQPAKLEDSAVYLCASSFEGLTYEQYFGPGTRLTVT.

The chain uses TRBV6-6 and TRBJ1-1, with D uncertain. Per the germline V gene, CDR1 is MNHNY and CDR2 is SVGAGI (reference sequence). The CDR3 extends over 13 amino acids. V lost 7 bases and J 1 base, leaving 10 bases between the germline ends. CDR3 sequence (DNA): TGTGCCAGCATCCCGGCTGGGAACACTGAAGCTTTCTTT. Translated: CASIPAGNTEAFF.

The chain combines TRBV10-3 with TRBJ1-1, with D possibly TRBD1 on 5 matching bases. CDR1 ENHRY and CDR2 SYGVKD come from the germline V gene. Trimming pared 5 bases from V and 4 bases from J, leaving 14 bases between. The CDR3 loop spans 14 amino acids. CDR3 sequence reads: CAISSPGEGTEAFF. The CDR3 DNA is TGTGCCATCAGTTCCCCGGGGGAGGGCACTGAAGCTTTCTTT.

The chain joins TRBV7-3 to TRBJ2-1; 8 bases agree with TRBD2. Germline CDR1 SGHTA, CDR2 FQGTGA. The CDR3 totals 18 residues. V was pared by 1 base and J by 2 bases, with 10 bases of the junction left unmatched. CDR3 sequence (DNA): TGTGCCAGCAGCTTAAATGCCCCGGGACTAGTGACCTACAATGAGCAGTTCTTC. This gives the protein CASSLNAPGLVTYNEQFF.

The chain has TRBV3-1 (or the pseudogene TRBV3-2) and TRBJ2-1, with TRBD2 matching 7 bases. The CDR3 is made up of 15 amino acids. Germline lookup yields CDR1 LGHDT and CDR2 YNNKEL (reference sequence). Germline trimming cut 5 bases from V and 0 bases from J; bases unmatched to any gene: 4. The CDR3 DNA reads as TGTGCCAGCAGCGTACAGCGGGGCTCCTACAATGAGCAGTTCTTC. The encoded protein is CASSVQRGSYNEQFF.

The V call is TRBV4-1, the J call TRBJ2-3, with TRBD2 identical over 8 bases. V trimming: 1 base; J trimming: 6 bases; junction bases outside the gene matches: 9. Germline values: CDR1 MGHRA, CDR2 YSYEKL. The CDR3 has 16 residues. For the CDR3, the DNA is TGCGCCAGCAGCCAAGGGACTAGCCTCCTTACGGATACGCAGTATTTT. Encoded protein: CASSQGTSLLTDTQYF.

V usage is TRBV15 and J usage is TRBJ2-3, with TRBD2 matching over 12 bases. Germline assignment: CDR1 LNHNV and CDR2 YYDKDF (reference sequence). The CDR3 length is 16 residues. V was clipped by 4 bases and J by 4 bases; unmatched bases: 6. The CDR3 reads CATSITSGGLADTQYF. The CDR3 DNA reads as TGTGCCACCAGCATAACTAGCGGGGGGTTGGCAGATACGCAGTATTTT.

This chain joins TRBV29-1 and TRBJ2-3, with D tentatively TRBD2 (5 bases). The CDR3 extends over 15 amino acids. Trimming stripped 4 bases from V and 0 bases from J, with 14 bases between. In germline, CDR1 is SQVTM, CDR2 ANQGSEA. CDR3 DNA: TGCAGCGTTGGTGCGGGCGGCTCTAGCACAGATACGCAGTATTTT. Encoded protein: CSVGAGGSSTDTQYF.

This clone appeared once. The chain employs TRBV25-1 and TRBJ1-4, with TRBD1 identical over 9 bases. The CDR3 has 15 residues. J was trimmed by 7 bases and V by 1 base; bases with no gene match: 4. Germline values: CDR1 MGHDK, CDR2 SYGVNS. CDR3 sequence (DNA): TGTGCCAGCAGTGAATCGGGACAGGGCCTTGAAAAACTGTTTTTT. Translated: CASSESGQGLEKLFF.

The chain joins TRBV7-9 to TRBJ2-7; TRBD1 aligns across 9 bases. Germline V lookup: CDR1 SEHNR, CDR2 FQNEAQ (reference sequence). J was trimmed by 4 bases and V by 3 bases; bases with no gene match: 7. The CDR3 runs 15 residues. The CDR3 region has the DNA TGTGCCAGCAGCTTTGGGGACAGGGATACTTACGAGCAGTACTTC. This codes for CASSFGDRDTYEQYF.

The chain links TRBV2 to TRBJ1-2; D may be TRBD1 (5 bases). V lost 3 bases, J lost 5 bases, and 16 bases lay in between. This CDR3 contains 15 residues. Germline lookup yields CDR1 SNHLY and CDR2 FYNNEI. In nucleotides, the CDR3 is TGTGCCAGCAGTGAGGGCAGGGTAGAAGGGTATGGCTACACCTTC. Amino acids: CASSEGRVEGYGYTF. Filled out from reference TRBV2 and TRBJ1-2, the complete variable domain reads EPEVTQTPSHQVTQMGQEVILRCVPISNHLYFYWYRQILGQKVEFLVSFYNNEISEKSEIFDDQFSVERPDGSNFTLKIRSTKLEDSAMYFCASSEGRVEGYGYTFGSGTRLTVV.

A word on this clone: Other DNA sequences within the sample encode an identical CDR3. The chain carries TRBV28 and TRBJ2-6, with D perhaps assigned TRBD1 or TRBD2 (5 bases each). The CDR3 covers 15 residues. Germline CDR1 is MDHEN and CDR2 is SYDVKM. Trimming left V 2 bases short and J 1 base short, with 6 bases between. The CDR3 is CASSLGGSGANVLTF. CDR3 sequence (DNA): TGTGCCAGCAGTTTAGGGGGATCTGGGGCCAACGTCCTGACTTTC.

The V gene is TRBV12-3 or TRBV12-4, the J gene TRBJ1-5, with D hard to call. CDR3 length: 13 residues. Trimming removed 2 bases at V and 5 bases at J, with 7 bases between. The CDR3 loop is CASSLTPDQPQHF. CDR3 DNA sequence: TGTGCCAGCAGTTTAACCCCAGATCAGCCCCAGCATTTT.

The rearrangement joins TRBV4-1 to TRBJ1-1, with unresolved D. This CDR3 has 14 amino acids. V lost 1 base to trimming and J lost 4 bases, with 10 bases between them. CDR1 MGHRA and CDR2 YSYEKL come from the germline V gene. CDR3 nucleotide sequence: TGCGCCAGCAGCCAAGGCAGTCGGGTCACTGAAGCTTTCTTT. This sequence encodes CASSQGSRVTEAFF.

The rearrangement links TRBV24-1 to TRBJ2-3; TRBD2 matches at 8 bases. CDR3 length equals 15 residues. With V trimmed by 7 bases and J by 2 bases, 7 bases remained unmatched. Germline values: CDR1 KGHDR, CDR2 SFDVKD. CDR3 sequence (DNA): TGTGCCACCAGCAGGGGAGCGGGGGACACAGATACGCAGTATTTT. Its protein product is CATSRGAGDTDTQYF.